This TCR beta chain was observed in a study of T cells in localized non-small cell lung cancer. Overall study findings and caveats: Of the top 100 tumor clones, median around 62 were in adjacent lung, approximately 28 among its top 100. Higher blood T cell density tracked longer overall survival. Exceeding tumor, uninvolved adjacent lung had the highest T cell clonality.

The CDR3 consists of 10 residues. V lost 6 bases and J lost 5, with 4 bases in between. Germline values: CDR1 WNHNN, CDR2 SYGVQD (reference sequence). Clones were read by immunoSEQ multiplex PCR, and TCRdb kept only the in-frame ones, dropping some. Among around 130,000 clones listed, approximately 88% were seen once. Turning to this clone: The antigen is unknown.

Sample: peripheral blood, taken before any cancer treatment. This receptor was taken from a female donor over 55 with stage I lung adenocarcinoma. This rearrangement joins TRBV10-1 to TRBJ2-5; D call uncertain. The CDR3 DNA sequence: TGCGCCAGCAGCGGGGAGACCCAGTACTTC. Translated: CASSGETQYF.